The next 13 T cell receptor beta chains were all read from a single sample in a study of T cells in Graves' hyperthyroidism and ophthalmopathy. Amplified regions were TCR beta CDR3 sequences from RNA transcripts. With the HTBI primer set, the TCR CDR3 went through a first round of RT-PCR. MiXCR, applied by TCRdb to the multiplex PCR reads, yields one record per CDR3 protein. In the table there are hundreds of thousands of distinct CDR3 sequences, 15% to 19% of which are singletons. Sequencing was done on a sample of blood. These receptors originate from a woman younger than 30 with Graves' hyperthyroidism.

Regarding this clonotype: An end of the junction differs from the germline gene, which may be a read error. V and J are TRBV4-1 and TRBJ2-1; 9 bases map to TRBD2. CDR3 length: 17 amino acids. Germline CDR1 MGHRA, CDR2 YSYEKL. The DNA of the CDR3 is TGCGCCGGCAGGGTGCTGGCGGGGGGGAGGTCCTACAATGAGCAGTTCTTC. Protein product: CAGRVLAGGRSYNEQFF.

This clonotype has a count of ten or more. The J gene is TRBJ1-1, the V gene TRBV20-1, with D possibly TRBD1 on 5 matching bases. In germline, CDR1 is DFQATT, CDR2 SNEGSKA (reference sequence). The CDR3 is 14 amino acids. Between the trimmed V and J ends, which lost 0 bases and 4 bases, there was a span of 12 bases. The CDR3 DNA reads as TGCAGTGCTAGAGATCTCGTAGGGGTCACTGAAGCTTTCTTT. Amino acid sequence: CSARDLVGVTEAFF.

This clonotype was seen at least ten times. The chain employs TRBV12-5 and TRBJ2-3, with unresolved D. The V end lost 5 bases, the J end lost 0 bases, and 6 bases lay between the germline ends. Germline CDR1 LGHNT, CDR2 FRNRAP. The CDR3 spans 13 residues. CDR3 bases: TGTGCTAGTGGTATCACTAGCACAGATACGCAGTATTTT. It yields the protein CASGITSTDTQYF.

The chain uses TRBV19 and TRBJ2-3, with D unresolved. CDR1 is LNHDA, CDR2 SQIVND, per germline (reference sequence). V lost 4 bases and J 2 bases, leaving 10 bases between the germline ends. This CDR3 has 14 amino acids. CDR3 coding DNA: TGTGCCAGTAGTACACGGTACATCACAGATACGCAGTATTTT. Its translation: CASSTRYITDTQYF.

This chain links TRBV20-1 with TRBJ2-5; possibly TRBD1 for D (6 bases). The V end was cut by 6 bases, the J end by 3 bases, with 11 bases between. The CDR3 is 12 residues long. CDR1 and CDR2 (germline): DFQATT, SNEGSKA (reference sequence). The CDR3, as DNA: TGCAGTGCGCGGACAGTAAAAGAGACCCAGTACTTC. This codes for CSARTVKETQYF.

This clonotype came up many times. This sequence joins TRBV20-1 and TRBJ2-7, with D maybe TRBD2 (7 bases). V was clipped by 6 bases and J by 2 bases, with 20 bases between them. Per the germline V gene, CDR1 is DFQATT and CDR2 is SNEGSKA (reference sequence). The CDR3 length is 15 residues. CDR3 amino acids: CSAGGGGAPPYEQYF. CDR3 bases: TGCAGTGCAGGGGGTGGGGGGGCCCCTCCCTACGAGCAGTACTTC.

The rearrangement links TRBV11-1 to TRBJ1-2; 7 bases fit TRBD1. CDR1 and CDR2 (germline): SGHAT, FQDESV (reference sequence). This CDR3 comprises 18 residues. V shed 4 bases and J 5 bases; nucleotides not matched to a gene: 19. The DNA of the CDR3 is TGTGCCAGCAGCTCCCTTCCCCATGACAGGGAGGGGCCATATGGCTACACCTTC. It specifies CASSSLPHDREGPYGYTF.

This clonotype was seen repeatedly, ten times or more. The rearrangement uses TRBV12-3 or TRBV12-4 and TRBJ2-5; D unclear. The CDR3 has 13 amino acids. V was cut by 3 bases and J by 2 bases, with 7 bases left in between. CDR3 in amino acids: CASSFFGQETQYF. In DNA, the CDR3 is TGTGCCAGCAGTTTTTTCGGACAAGAGACCCAGTACTTC.

This clonotype was detected ten times or more. V and J are TRBV12-3 or TRBV12-4 and TRBJ2-7; TRBD2 might be the D (6 bases). The V gene lost 6 bases and the J gene lost 5 bases, with 17 bases spanning the gap. The CDR3 length is 14 residues. The CDR3 protein is CASRVGSGPDEQYF. The CDR3 region has the DNA TGTGCCAGCAGGGTAGGTAGCGGACCGGACGAGCAGTACTTC.

Only a few counts were recorded for this clonotype. The J gene is TRBJ2-1, the V gene TRBV7-9; TRBD1 matches 7 bases. The CDR3 is 17 residues long. With V trimmed by 1 base and J by 1 base, 7 bases remained unmatched. Germline V gene lookup returns CDR1 SEHNR and CDR2 FQNEAQ (reference sequence). The CDR3 protein is CASSLERGLWSYNEQFF. DNA of the CDR3: TGTGCCAGCAGCTTAGAAAGGGGGCTATGGTCCTACAATGAGCAGTTCTTC.

This clonotype was detected ten times or more. The chain recombines TRBV12-5 with TRBJ1-2; D may be TRBD1 (6 bases). The ends were cut back, 0 bases at V and 4 bases at J, with 18 bases in the middle. This CDR3 is 17 amino acids long. CDR1 is LGHNT, CDR2 FRNRAP, per germline. CDR3 residues: CASGLVHVRDTGYGYTF. For the CDR3, the DNA is TGTGCTAGTGGTTTGGTACATGTAAGGGACACGGGCTATGGCTACACCTTC.

This clonotype was seen at least ten times. The chain recombines TRBV11-2 with TRBJ2-5; 13 bases align to TRBD2. The germline V gene has CDR1 SGHAT and CDR2 FQNNGV. CDR3 length: 16 amino acids. V dropped 2 bases and J dropped 4; count of bases not matched to a gene: 4. The CDR3 region has the DNA TGTGCCAGCAGCTTACGGCGACTAGCGGGAGGAGAGACCCAGTACTTC. Translated: CASSLRRLAGGETQYF. The variable domain in full, with the rest retrieved from reference TRBV11-2 and TRBJ2-5, is EAGVAQSPRYKIIEKRQSVAFWCNPISGHATLYWYQQILGQGPKLLIQFQNNGVVDDSQLPKDRFSAERLKGVDSTLKIQPAKLEDSAVYLCASSLRRLAGGETQYFGPGTRLLVL.

This clonotype came up many times. This chain uses TRBV11-3 with TRBJ2-1; D is unclear. Germline lookup yields CDR1 SGHNT and CDR2 YENEEA. The CDR3 loop spans 13 amino acids. Between the trimmed V and J ends, which lost 5 bases and 8 bases, there was a span of 13 bases. The CDR3 DNA reads TGTGCCAGCAGCCCCCGAGATAGTTATGAGCAGTTCTTC. Encoded protein: CASSPRDSYEQFF.